Detailed here is one T cell receptor (beta chain). Its antigen is unidentified. This sample is drawn from a study of cytomegalovirus exposure and HLA in healthy donors. This PCR relied on a set of 60 Vbeta primers and 13 Jbeta primers. Some clones are missing from TCRdb's copy, which holds only in-frame ones; the method was immunoSEQ multiplex PCR. Of 65,000 to 70,000 clones in the sample, 80% to 90% were seen once. The study's findings and limits: Accounts indicate the classifier identified cytomegalovirus status with strong specificity and sensitivity. By HLA locus, TCR association rates varied in a later analysis, with DRB1 showing the most and HLA-C the fewest.

The germline V gene encodes CDR1 SGHTA and CDR2 FQGNSA. CDR3 length equals 17 residues. V shed 1 base, J shed 2 bases, and the junction held 8 bases outside the gene matches. The receptor's source is a woman under 40 in good health and CMV-seropositive. The sample taken for sequencing was PBMCs. The gene calls are TRBV7-2 and TRBJ2-7, with 10 bases identical to TRBD2. This CDR3 is CASSLGTSGKGAYEQYF. The CDR3 coding sequence is TGTGCCAGCAGCTTAGGGACTAGCGGCAAAGGGGCCTACGAGCAGTACTTC.